This T cell receptor beta chain was observed in a study of blood T cells in healthy people across ages. A second PCR of roughly 7 to 11 cycles used a sample-barcoded 5' primer and a J-beta primer mix. TCRdb reprocessed the 5' RACE reads via MiXCR and lists one record per CDR3 protein. The table records about 1.1 million distinct CDR3 sequences, about two fifths of them present only once. CDR1 is MGHDK, CDR2 SYGVNS, per germline. The V gene lost 6 bases and the J gene lost 0 bases, with 20 bases spanning the gap. The CDR3 spans 17 residues. Sequencing was performed on blood. V and J are TRBV25-1 and TRBJ1-2; D unresolved. The sequence derives from a man between 18 and 35 years old in good health. For the CDR3, the DNA is TGTGCCAGCAGCCACCCCCCCGACGGACCGGCTAACTATGGCTACACCTTC. Protein sequence: CASSHPPDGPANYGYTF.